The 7 T cell receptor beta chains below come from one sample, sequenced in a study of cytomegalovirus exposure and HLA in healthy donors. Produced via immunoSEQ multiplex PCR; TCRdb's table is partial and in-frame only. The table includes 150,000 to 200,000 clones, 86% detected once. The sequenced material came from PBMCs. Every receptor here comes from a young woman in good health and CMV-seronegative.

The chain couples TRBV4-1 to TRBJ1-1; 7 bases are a match to TRBD1. This CDR3 comprises 16 residues. V shed 4 bases, J shed 0 bases, and the junction held 8 bases outside the gene matches. Germline assignment: CDR1 MGHRA and CDR2 YSYEKL. This chain's CDR3 is CASSLLLGQMNTEAFF. CDR3 bases: TGCGCCAGCAGCCTACTTTTGGGACAGATGAACACTGAAGCTTTCTTT.

The chain recombines TRBV6-5 with TRBJ2-1; 7 bases are shared with TRBD1. V shed 7 bases and J 2 bases; nucleotides not matched to a gene: 8. The germline CDR1 and CDR2 sequences are MNHEY and SVGAGI. The CDR3 extends over 15 amino acids. The CDR3: CASNKQGRTYNEQFF. The CDR3 nucleotides are TGTGCCAGCAACAAACAGGGGCGCACCTACAATGAGCAGTTCTTC.

This chain connects TRBV4-1 to TRBJ1-4; 8 nucleotides agree with TRBD1. Germline assignment: CDR1 MGHRA and CDR2 YSYEKL. The junction had 8 bases not matched to a gene; V was cut back by 1 base and J by 7 bases. The CDR3 consists of 16 residues. The CDR3 loop is CASSQVGRGRAEKLFF. Here the CDR3 DNA reads TGCGCCAGCAGCCAAGTGGGCAGGGGGCGGGCTGAAAAACTGTTTTTT.

The rearrangement links TRBV18 to TRBJ1-1; 7 nucleotides align to TRBD1. V was pared by 2 bases and J by 8 bases, with 2 bases of the junction left unmatched. The germline V gene encodes CDR1 KGHSH and CDR2 LQKENI. This CDR3 spans 12 amino acids. The CDR3 sequence: CASSPYRGEAFF. CDR3 DNA sequence: TGTGCCAGCTCACCATACAGGGGAGAAGCTTTCTTT.

The chain links TRBV5-8 to TRBJ1-1; D unclear. The CDR3 loop spans 17 amino acids. Trimming shortened V by 0 bases and J by 0 bases, and 15 bases separated the two germline ends. Looked up from germline, CDR1 is SGHTS and CDR2 is YDEGEE. The CDR3 is CASSLGLGRTMNTEAFF. The CDR3 DNA is TGTGCCAGCAGCTTGGGATTGGGGAGAACCATGAACACTGAAGCTTTCTTT. Supplemented by reference TRBV5-8 and TRBJ1-1, the full variable domain reads EAGVTQSPTHLIKTRGQQATLRCSPISGHTSVYWYQQALGLGLQFLLWYDEGEERNRGNFPPRFSGRQFPNYSSELNVNALELEDSALYLCASSLGLGRTMNTEAFFGQGTRLTVV.

This rearrangement joins TRBV10-1 to TRBJ1-1; 10 bases map to TRBD1. The ends lost 5 bases at V and 11 bases at J; junction bases unmatched: 5. This CDR3 spans 12 amino acids. Germline values: CDR1 WNHNN, CDR2 SYGVQD (reference sequence). CDR3 nucleotides: TGCGCCAGCAGTCCGGGACAGGGGACCGCTTTCTTT. As protein: CASSPGQGTAFF.

The chain is built from TRBV29-1 and TRBJ1-1, with 8 bases identical to TRBD1. The germline gives CDR1 SQVTM, CDR2 ANQGSEA. The CDR3 has 13 residues. Trimming removed 6 bases from V and 0 bases from J; junction bases left unmatched: 3. CDR3 protein: CSVRDRMNTEAFF. The CDR3 DNA reads as TGCAGCGTGAGGGACAGGATGAACACTGAAGCTTTCTTT.